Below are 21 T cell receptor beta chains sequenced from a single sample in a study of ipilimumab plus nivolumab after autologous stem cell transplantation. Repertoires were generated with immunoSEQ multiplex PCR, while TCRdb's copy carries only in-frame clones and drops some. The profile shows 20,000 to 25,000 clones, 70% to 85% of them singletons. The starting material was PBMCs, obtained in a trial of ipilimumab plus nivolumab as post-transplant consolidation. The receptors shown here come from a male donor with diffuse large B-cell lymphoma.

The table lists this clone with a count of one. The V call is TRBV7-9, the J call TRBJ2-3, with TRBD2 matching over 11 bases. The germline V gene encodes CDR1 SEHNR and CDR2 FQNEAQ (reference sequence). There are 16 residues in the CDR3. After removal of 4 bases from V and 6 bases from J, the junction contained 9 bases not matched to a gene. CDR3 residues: CASSSTLAGGSDTQYF. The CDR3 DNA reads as TGTGCCAGCAGCTCTACCCTAGCGGGAGGCTCTGATACGCAGTATTTT.

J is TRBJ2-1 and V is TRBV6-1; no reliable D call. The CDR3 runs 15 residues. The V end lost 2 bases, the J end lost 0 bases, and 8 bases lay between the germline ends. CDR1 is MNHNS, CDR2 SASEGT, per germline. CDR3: CASSEILSSYNEQFF. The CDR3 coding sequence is TGTGCCAGCAGTGAAATCTTGAGCTCCTACAATGAGCAGTTCTTC.

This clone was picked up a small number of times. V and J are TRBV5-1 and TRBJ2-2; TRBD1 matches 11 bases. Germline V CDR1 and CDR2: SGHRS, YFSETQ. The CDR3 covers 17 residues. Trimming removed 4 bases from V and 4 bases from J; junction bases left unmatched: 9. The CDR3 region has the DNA TGCGCCAGCAGCCAGCCTGGGACAGGGGGTTTCACCGGGGAGCTGTTTTTT. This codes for CASSQPGTGGFTGELFF.

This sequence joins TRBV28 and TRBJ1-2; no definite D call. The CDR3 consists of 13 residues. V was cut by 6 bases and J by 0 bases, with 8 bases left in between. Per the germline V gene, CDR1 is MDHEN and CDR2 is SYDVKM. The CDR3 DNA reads TGTGCCAGCAGACAGCCCGCTAACTATGGCTACACCTTC. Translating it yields CASRQPANYGYTF.

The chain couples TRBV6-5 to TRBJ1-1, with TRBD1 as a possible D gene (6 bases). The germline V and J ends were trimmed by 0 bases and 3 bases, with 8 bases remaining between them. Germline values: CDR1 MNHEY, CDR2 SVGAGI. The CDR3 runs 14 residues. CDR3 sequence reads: CASSYSNRDTEAFF. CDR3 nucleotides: TGTGCCAGCAGTTACTCGAACAGGGACACTGAAGCTTTCTTT.

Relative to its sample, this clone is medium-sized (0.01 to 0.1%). The CDR3 region is CASSYSPQGADYGYTF. CDR3 coding DNA: TGTGCCAGCAGTTATTCACCCCAGGGGGCCGACTATGGCTACACCTTC. The chain combines TRBV6-5 with TRBJ1-2; 8 nucleotides line up with TRBD1. The CDR3 spans 16 residues. V shed 3 bases and J 3 bases; nucleotides not matched to a gene: 9. The germline V gene encodes CDR1 MNHEY and CDR2 SVGAGI.

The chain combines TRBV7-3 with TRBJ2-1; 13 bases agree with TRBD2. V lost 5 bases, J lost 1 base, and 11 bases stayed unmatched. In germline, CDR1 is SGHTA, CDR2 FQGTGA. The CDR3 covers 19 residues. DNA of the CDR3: TGTGCCAGCAGCGAAACGGGACTAGCGGGGTTCGGGTCCTACAATGAGCAGTTCTTC. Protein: CASSETGLAGFGSYNEQFF.

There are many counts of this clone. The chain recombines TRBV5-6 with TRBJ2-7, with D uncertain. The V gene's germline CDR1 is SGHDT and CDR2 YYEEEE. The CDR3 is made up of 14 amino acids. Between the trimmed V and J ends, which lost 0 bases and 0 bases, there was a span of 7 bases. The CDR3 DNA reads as TGTGCCAGCAGCTTGGGGGTTAGCTCCTACGAGCAGTACTTC. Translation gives CASSLGVSSYEQYF. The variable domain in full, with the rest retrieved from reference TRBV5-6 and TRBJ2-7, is DAGVTQSPTHLIKTRGQQVTLRCSPKSGHDTVSWYQQALGQGPQFIFQYYEEEERQRGNFPDRFSGHQFPNYSSELNVNALLLGDSALYLCASSLGVSSYEQYFGPGTRLTVT.

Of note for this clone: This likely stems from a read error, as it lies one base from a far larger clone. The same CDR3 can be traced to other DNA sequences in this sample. The CDR3 DNA sequence: TGCAGCGTTGACGGGGTGGGCACTCGCGGGGGGACCAGCCAAGAGACCCAGTACTTC. Protein product: CSVDGVGTRGGTSQETQYF. The rearrangement joins TRBV29-1 to TRBJ2-5; TRBD2 matches 8 bases. Germline CDR1 reads SQVTM; CDR2 reads ANQGSEA. V was clipped by 3 bases and J by 1 base; unmatched bases: 19. CDR3 size: 19 residues. Full variable domain (remainder filled in from reference TRBV29-1 and TRBJ2-5): SAVISQKPSRDICQRGTSLTIQCQVDSQVTMMFWYRQQPGQSLTLIATANQGSEATYESGFVIDKFPISRPNLTFSTLTVSNMSPEDSSIYLCSVDGVGTRGGTSQETQYFGPGTRLLVL.

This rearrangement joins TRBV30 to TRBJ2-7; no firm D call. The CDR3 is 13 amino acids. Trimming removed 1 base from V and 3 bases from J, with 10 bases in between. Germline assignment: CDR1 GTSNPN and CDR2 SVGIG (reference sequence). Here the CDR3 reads CAWSAQRLYEQYF. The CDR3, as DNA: TGTGCCTGGAGTGCCCAGAGACTCTACGAGCAGTACTTC.

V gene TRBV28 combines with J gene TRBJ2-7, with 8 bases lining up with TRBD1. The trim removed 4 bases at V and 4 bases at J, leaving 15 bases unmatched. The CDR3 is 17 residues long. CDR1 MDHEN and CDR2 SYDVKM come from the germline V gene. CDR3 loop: CASSSPGQDRFGYEQYF. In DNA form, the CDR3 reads TGTGCCAGCAGTTCCCCGGGACAGGACCGTTTTGGGTACGAGCAGTACTTC.

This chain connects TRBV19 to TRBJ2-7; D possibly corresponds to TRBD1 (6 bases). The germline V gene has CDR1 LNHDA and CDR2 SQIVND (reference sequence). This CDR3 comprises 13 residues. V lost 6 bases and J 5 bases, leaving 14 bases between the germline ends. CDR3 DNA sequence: TGTGCCAGTAGCCCACTTAGGGGGAACGAGCAGTACTTC. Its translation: CASSPLRGNEQYF.

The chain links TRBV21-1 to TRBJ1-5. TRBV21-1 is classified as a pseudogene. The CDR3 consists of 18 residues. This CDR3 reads CASSKVKDAGISNQPQHF. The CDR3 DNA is TGTGCCAGCAGCAAAGTTAAGGATGCGGGGATTAGCAATCAGCCCCAGCATTTT.

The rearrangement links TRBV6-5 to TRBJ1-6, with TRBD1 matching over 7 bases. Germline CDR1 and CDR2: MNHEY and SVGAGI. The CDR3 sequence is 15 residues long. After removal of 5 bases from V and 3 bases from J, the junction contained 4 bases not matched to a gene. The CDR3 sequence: CASSQQGFYNSPLHF. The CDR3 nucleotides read TGTGCCAGCAGTCAACAGGGGTTCTATAATTCACCCCTCCACTTT.

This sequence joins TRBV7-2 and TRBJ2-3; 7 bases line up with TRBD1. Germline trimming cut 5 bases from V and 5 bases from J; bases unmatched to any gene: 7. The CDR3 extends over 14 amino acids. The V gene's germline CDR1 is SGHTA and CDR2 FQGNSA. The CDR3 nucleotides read TGTGCCAGCAGCGGGGGACAGTGGGGAGATACGCAGTATTTT. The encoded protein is CASSGGQWGDTQYF.

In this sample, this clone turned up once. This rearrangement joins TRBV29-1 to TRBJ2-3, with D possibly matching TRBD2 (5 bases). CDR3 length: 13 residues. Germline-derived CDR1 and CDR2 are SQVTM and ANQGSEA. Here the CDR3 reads CSEGAVGTDTQYF. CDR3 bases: TGCAGTGAGGGAGCAGTCGGCACAGATACGCAGTATTTT.

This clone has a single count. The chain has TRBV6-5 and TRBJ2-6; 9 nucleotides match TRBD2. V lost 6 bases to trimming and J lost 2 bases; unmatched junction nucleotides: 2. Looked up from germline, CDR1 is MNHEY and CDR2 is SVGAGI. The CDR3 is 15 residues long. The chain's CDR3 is CASRSGGPGANVLTF. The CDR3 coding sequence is TGTGCCAGCAGGAGCGGGGGGCCTGGGGCCAACGTCCTGACTTTC.

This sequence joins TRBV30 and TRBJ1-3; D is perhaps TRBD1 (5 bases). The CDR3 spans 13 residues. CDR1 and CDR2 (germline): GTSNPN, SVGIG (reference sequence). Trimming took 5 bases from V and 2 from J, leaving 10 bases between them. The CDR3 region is CAWPGGAGNTIYF. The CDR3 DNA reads TGTGCCTGGCCTGGGGGGGCTGGAAACACCATATATTTT.

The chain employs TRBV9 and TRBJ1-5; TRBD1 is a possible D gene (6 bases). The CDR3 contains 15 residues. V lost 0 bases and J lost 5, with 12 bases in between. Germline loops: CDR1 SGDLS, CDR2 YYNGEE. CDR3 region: CASSVGAGDHQPQHF. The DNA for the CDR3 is TGTGCCAGCAGCGTAGGCGCAGGGGATCATCAGCCCCAGCATTTT.

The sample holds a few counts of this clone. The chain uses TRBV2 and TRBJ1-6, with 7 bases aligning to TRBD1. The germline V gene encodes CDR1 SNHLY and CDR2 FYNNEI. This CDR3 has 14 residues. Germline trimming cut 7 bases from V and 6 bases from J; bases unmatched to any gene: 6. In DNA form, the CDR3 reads TGTGCCAGCAATTTTGACAGGGCTAATTCACCCCTCCACTTT. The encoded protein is CASNFDRANSPLHF.

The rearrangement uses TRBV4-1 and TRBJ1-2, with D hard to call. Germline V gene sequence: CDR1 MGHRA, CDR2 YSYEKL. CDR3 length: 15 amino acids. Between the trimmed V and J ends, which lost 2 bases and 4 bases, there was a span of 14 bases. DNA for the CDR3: TGCGCCAGCAGCCAACCGGTTGGACCGCTCTATGGCTACACCTTC. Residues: CASSQPVGPLYGYTF.